This entry is about one T cell receptor (beta chain). No antigen is known for it. Ahead of sequencing, the ViraFEST assay grew antigen-specific CD4+ T cells using viral peptide pools. Between days 9 and 10 of culture, CD4+ T cells were separated out. The person's infection with SARS-CoV-2, confirmed by PCR, took place between March and December 2020. The authors replaced half the medium with IL-2 medium on days 3 and 7. Repertoires were generated with immunoSEQ multiplex PCR, while TCRdb's copy carries only in-frame clones and drops some. In the table there are 40,000 to 50,000 clones, roughly four fifths of which are singletons. The data derive from a study of vaccination effects on CD4 cells after COVID-19. As for the study in general: Either the BNT162b2 or mRNA-1273 vaccine was given to participants in two doses.

Study results and caveats: Convalescents' spike-reactive clones after vaccination were mainly made up of new clones that the vaccine induced.

V was pared by 3 bases and J by 2 bases, with 8 bases between. The CDR3 has 14 amino acids. Looked up from germline, CDR1 is KGHSH and CDR2 is LQKENI. The material was CD4+ T cells from PBMCs cultured with a peptide pool, obtained before COVID-19 vaccination. The clonotype was recovered from a human donor who had a prior SARS-CoV-2 infection. This chain joins TRBV18 and TRBJ1-3, with D unresolved. CDR3 bases: TGTGCCAGCTCACCGGGCTCCCCTGGAAACACCATATATTTT. Its protein product is CASSPGSPGNTIYF.